The clone carrying this TCR beta chain was counted a single time. CDR1 is MNHEY and CDR2 is SMNVEV in the germline V gene (reference sequence). The J segment lost 5 bases and the V segment lost 4 bases, leaving 4 bases of the junction unmatched. The length of the CDR3 is 14 residues. The sample originates from a study of blood T cell repertoires in COVID-19. The overall study: The study drew acute and convalescent COVID-19 samples from the United States, Italy and Spain. Nucleic acid was either cDNA or gDNA, and it came from T cells, B-cell-depleted T cells, or PBMCs.

Seattle patient enrollment occurred during active infection, with longitudinal follow-up thereafter. Per the study methods: The authors estimated nucleated cell counts from reference gene primer amplification. The data were produced by immunoSEQ multiplex PCR, yet TCRdb's version contains in-frame clones alone and is incomplete. D and trimming were read from the DNA, whereas the V and J calls and clone size are those reported in that table. In the table there are about 180,000 clones, around 83% of which are singletons. This clonotype was sampled from a woman in her seventies with COVID-19, enrolled during active disease. The J gene is TRBJ2-3, the V gene TRBV27, with 9 bases lining up with TRBD2. The sequenced sample was peripheral blood. The CDR3 loop reads CASSSMTSGDTQYF. CDR3 coding DNA: TGTGCCAGCAGTTCAATGACTAGCGGAGATACGCAGTATTTT.